Below, 27 T cell receptor beta chains from the same sample are listed, as sequenced in a study of spatial heterogeneity in lung cancer. TCRdb ran MiXCR on the 5' RACE reads and lists one entry per CDR3 protein. Here the sample spans thousands of distinct CDR3 sequences, 20% to 30% being singletons. The time point was: sample taken at primary tumor resection. No cell sorting; template was whole RNA from tumor, lung tissue or PBMC. This specimen consisted of PBMCs, obtained at surgery. The source of these receptors is a male donor with early-stage non-small cell lung cancer.

V and J are TRBV2 and TRBJ2-5; the match to TRBD2 covers 7 bases. V trimming: 1 base; J trimming: 2 bases; junction bases outside the gene matches: 10. The CDR3 is 17 amino acids. Germline values: CDR1 SNHLY, CDR2 FYNNEI. The CDR3 nucleotides read TGTGCCAGCAGTGAAGAGCGGGACGCGTCCCTTCAAGAGACCCAGTACTTC. It codes for CASSEERDASLQETQYF. The complete variable domain, with remaining parts taken from reference TRBV2 and TRBJ2-5, reads EPEVTQTPSHQVTQMGQEVILRCVPISNHLYFYWYRQILGQKVEFLVSFYNNEISEKSEIFDDQFSVERPDGSNFTLKIRSTKLEDSAMYFCASSEERDASLQETQYFGPGTRLLVL.

The chain is built from TRBV12-3 or TRBV12-4 and TRBJ1-2, with D perhaps matching TRBD1 (5 bases). This CDR3 contains 15 residues. V dropped 3 bases and J dropped 4 bases, with 15 bases sitting between them. For the CDR3, the DNA is TGTGCCAGCAGTTTTAAACAGGCCGGGGTCTATGGCTACACCTTC. This gives the protein CASSFKQAGVYGYTF.

CDR3 in DNA: TGTGCCAGCAGTTTAGGCCGAGCCCTAGCTACGCAGTATTTT. This sequence encodes CASSLGRALATQYF. The chain combines TRBV27 with TRBJ2-3; tentative D call: TRBD2 (5 bases). V was pared by 2 bases and J by 8 bases, with 14 bases between. The V gene's germline CDR1 is MNHEY and CDR2 SMNVEV (reference sequence). CDR3 length: 14 amino acids.

This clonotype came up a few times. V usage is TRBV19 and J usage is TRBJ1-5; D is unresolved. V gave up 3 bases and J gave up 4 bases, with 10 bases separating them. The CDR3 runs to 14 residues. CDR1 is LNHDA, CDR2 SQIVND, per germline (reference sequence). The CDR3 sequence: CASSIDTWNQPQHF. CDR3 sequence (DNA): TGTGCCAGTAGTATTGACACCTGGAATCAGCCCCAGCATTTT.

The chain uses TRBV7-3 and TRBJ2-5, with 9 bases identical to TRBD2. The V segment lost 5 bases and the J segment 7 bases; nucleotides outside the gene matches: 8. Germline loops: CDR1 SGHTA, CDR2 FQGTGA. This CDR3 is 14 amino acids long. CDR3 DNA: TGTGCCAGCAGCCCGCAGACTAGCGGAGGGACCCAGTACTTC. Amino acid sequence: CASSPQTSGGTQYF. The whole variable domain, filled in from reference TRBV7-3 and TRBJ2-5, reads GAGVSQTPSNKVTEKGKYVELRCDPISGHTALYWYRQSLGQGPEFLIYFQGTGAADDSGLPNDRFFAVRPEGSVSTLKIQRTERGDSAVYLCASSPQTSGGTQYFGPGTRLLVL.

This clonotype is categorized as medium-sized (0.01 to 0.1%). V gene TRBV7-8 combines with J gene TRBJ1-5, with D perhaps matching TRBD1 (6 bases). Trimming removed 0 bases at V and 5 bases at J, with 17 bases between. This CDR3 has 17 amino acids. CDR1 and CDR2 from the germline V gene are SGHVS and FQNEAQ. CDR3 protein: CASSLAQGRRGDQPQHF. DNA of the CDR3: TGTGCCAGCAGCTTAGCACAGGGACGAAGGGGTGATCAGCCCCAGCATTTT.

The sample holds a few counts of this clonotype. CDR3 residues: CASSQFRQGTEQYF. The CDR3 nucleotides are TGTGCCAGCAGCCAATTCCGACAGGGGACCGAGCAGTACTTC. The genes are TRBV14 and TRBJ2-7; 8 positions agree with TRBD1. The V gene's germline CDR1 is SGHDN and CDR2 FVKESK. Trimming removed 2 bases from V and 6 bases from J; junction bases left unmatched: 6. CDR3 size: 14 residues.

In its sample, this clonotype ranks as large. The chain combines TRBV6-5 with TRBJ1-4; the match to TRBD1 covers 9 bases. This CDR3 has 14 amino acids. V dropped 2 bases and J dropped 6; count of bases not matched to a gene: 1. Germline assignment: CDR1 MNHEY and CDR2 SVGAGI. CDR3 bases: TGTGCCAGCAGTTACGGGACAGGGTATGAAAAACTGTTTTTT. Protein: CASSYGTGYEKLFF.

This clonotype was observed a few times. This sequence joins TRBV30 and TRBJ1-2; D is unclear. The CDR3 length is 12 residues. V was clipped by 2 bases and J by 8 bases, with 12 bases between them. The germline V gene encodes CDR1 GTSNPN and CDR2 SVGIG (reference sequence). As DNA, the CDR3 is TGTGCCTGGAGTTTGTCGGTTTACGGCTACACCTTC. Protein product: CAWSLSVYGYTF.

This clonotype has a handful of counts. The V and J genes are TRBV7-2 and TRBJ2-1; D may correspond to TRBD1 or TRBD2 (5 bases each). V was cut by 1 base and J by 1 base, with 8 bases left in between. The CDR3 runs to 15 residues. Germline CDR1 SGHTA, CDR2 FQGNSA. The CDR3 DNA reads TGTGCCAGCAGCTTAGAGGGACGGTCCTACAATGAGCAGTTCTTC. Translating it yields CASSLEGRSYNEQFF.

This rearrangement joins TRBV28 to TRBJ2-3; TRBD2 agrees at 14 bases. CDR3 length: 16 amino acids. Germline assignment: CDR1 MDHEN and CDR2 SYDVKM. The J segment lost 2 bases and the V segment lost 5 bases, leaving 3 bases of the junction unmatched. CDR3 DNA: TGTGCCAGCAGTGCGACTAGCGGGAGGGCCACAGATACGCAGTATTTT. It translates to CASSATSGRATDTQYF.

The chain links TRBV7-6 to TRBJ2-1; 12 bases match TRBD2. Per the germline V gene, CDR1 is SGHVS and CDR2 is FNYEAQ. V shed 7 bases, J shed 5 bases, and the junction held 3 bases outside the gene matches. The CDR3 consists of 14 residues. CDR3 residues: CASNRLAGDNEQFF. The CDR3 nucleotides are TGTGCCAGCAACAGACTAGCGGGGGACAATGAGCAGTTCTTC.

This clonotype is categorized as medium-sized. For the CDR3, the DNA is TGTGCCAGCAGCTTAGATAGTGCGGGAGGCCCCTGGGAGACCCAGTACTTC. Its translation: CASSLDSAGGPWETQYF. This sequence joins TRBV11-2 and TRBJ2-5, with TRBD2 matching 8 bases. Germline-derived CDR1 and CDR2 are SGHAT and FQNNGV. V was clipped by 0 bases and J by 5 bases; unmatched bases: 11. The CDR3 sequence is 17 residues long.

By frequency in the sample, this clonotype is medium-sized (0.01 to 0.1%). The chain recombines TRBV27 with TRBJ1-2; weak D call: TRBD1 (5 bases). Trimming stripped 1 base from V and 2 bases from J, with 14 bases between. Per the germline V gene, CDR1 is MNHEY and CDR2 is SMNVEV (reference sequence). The CDR3 is 16 residues long. CDR3 sequence: CASSLYSRGRNYGYTF. The CDR3 DNA follows: TGTGCCAGCAGTTTATATAGCCGGGGCCGGAACTATGGCTACACCTTC.

Judged by abundance, this clonotype is medium-sized. The CDR3 coding sequence is TGTGCCAGCAAAATACGGGACAGCTCTACCTACGAGCAGTACTTC. This gives the protein CASKIRDSSTYEQYF. The J gene is TRBJ2-7, the V gene TRBV28; 7 nucleotides agree with TRBD1. Germline CDR1 is MDHEN and CDR2 is SYDVKM. V lost 7 bases, J lost 2 bases, and 11 bases stayed unmatched. CDR3 length: 15 amino acids.

In this sample, this clonotype is large. The V call is TRBV4-1, the J call TRBJ2-6, with D possibly called TRBD1 or TRBD2 (5 bases each). V shed 0 bases and J shed 0 bases, with 15 bases lying between them. Germline V gene sequence: CDR1 MGHRA, CDR2 YSYEKL. This CDR3 is built from 19 residues. CDR3 residues: CASSQERDGRASGANVLTF. CDR3 nucleotide sequence: TGCGCCAGCAGCCAAGAACGGGACGGAAGGGCCTCTGGGGCCAACGTCCTGACTTTC.

This clonotype has ten or more counts. The chain uses TRBV5-4 and TRBJ2-1; 9 nucleotides line up with TRBD1. The CDR3 runs 16 residues. V dropped 4 bases and J dropped 2; count of bases not matched to a gene: 7. Germline CDR1 and CDR2: SGHNT and YYREEE (reference sequence). CDR3 region: CASSLSDRGTYNEQFF. CDR3 DNA sequence: TGTGCCAGCAGCCTCAGTGACAGGGGGACCTACAATGAGCAGTTCTTC.

The V gene is TRBV5-1, the J gene TRBJ2-2, with 8 bases aligning to TRBD1. CDR3 length: 14 amino acids. With V trimmed by 4 bases and J by 4 bases, 3 bases remained unmatched. Germline-derived CDR1 and CDR2 are SGHRS and YFSETQ. The CDR3 coding sequence is TGCGCCAGCAGCGAACAGGGGGGCACCGGGGAGCTGTTTTTT. This codes for CASSEQGGTGELFF.

By share of the sample, this clonotype is medium-sized. The chain employs TRBV7-9 and TRBJ2-2, with D unclear. Germline V gene sequence: CDR1 SEHNR, CDR2 FQNEAQ (reference sequence). Trimming removed 3 bases at V and 5 bases at J, with 4 bases between. The CDR3 runs to 12 residues. CDR3 nucleotide sequence: TGTGCCAGCAGCTTCTGGACCGGGGAGCTGTTTTTT. Translation gives CASSFWTGELFF. The full variable domain, with the rest looked up from reference TRBV7-9 and TRBJ2-2, is DTGVSQNPRHKITKRGQNVTFRCDPISEHNRLYWYRQTLGQGPEFLTYFQNEAQLEKSRLLSDRFSAERPKGSFSTLEIQRTEQGDSAMYLCASSFWTGELFFGEGSRLTVL.

This clonotype is labeled as medium-sized. The V call is TRBV7-2, the J call TRBJ1-5; 7 bases line up with TRBD1. With V trimmed by 8 bases and J by 5 bases, 12 bases remained unmatched. The CDR3 has 15 amino acids. Looked up from germline, CDR1 is SGHTA and CDR2 is FQGNSA. The CDR3 is CASGRRQGGDQPQHF. The CDR3 DNA is TGTGCCAGCGGCCGAAGACAGGGCGGGGATCAGCCCCAGCATTTT.

The V and J genes are TRBV5-4 and TRBJ1-4, with TRBD1 as a possible D gene (6 bases). Germline CDR1 is SGHNT and CDR2 is YYREEE (reference sequence). This CDR3 has 14 amino acids. Trimming removed 2 bases at V and 8 bases at J, with 13 bases between. CDR3 in amino acids: CASSLQGYREKLFF. For the CDR3, the DNA is TGTGCCAGCAGCTTACAGGGCTATCGGGAAAAACTGTTTTTT.

In its sample, this clonotype is medium-sized (0.01 to 0.1%). J is TRBJ2-5 and V is TRBV2, with 9 bases aligning to TRBD1. This CDR3 region has 14 residues. Germline CDR1 and CDR2: SNHLY and FYNNEI. After removal of 5 bases from V and 5 bases from J, the junction contained 6 bases not matched to a gene. The CDR3 nucleotides read TGTGCCAGCAGTAAAGACAGGGGGTTCGAGACCCAGTACTTC. Translated: CASSKDRGFETQYF. Based on the CDR3 plus reference TRBV2 and TRBJ2-5, the full variable domain is EPEVTQTPSHQVTQMGQEVILRCVPISNHLYFYWYRQILGQKVEFLVSFYNNEISEKSEIFDDQFSVERPDGSNFTLKIRSTKLEDSAMYFCASSKDRGFETQYFGPGTRLLVL.

Judged by abundance, this clonotype is medium-sized. The chain couples TRBV18 to TRBJ2-7; TRBD1 aligns across 10 bases. V was pared by 3 bases and J by 7 bases, with 9 bases of the junction left unmatched. The CDR3 contains 15 residues. Germline-derived CDR1 and CDR2 are KGHSH and LQKENI. The CDR3 DNA reads TGTGCCAGCTCACCGCGGACAGGGGGTAAGGGGGAGCAGTACTTC. It specifies CASSPRTGGKGEQYF.

The V call is TRBV29-1, the J call TRBJ2-3; D possibly corresponds to TRBD1 (6 bases). The germline CDR1 and CDR2 sequences are SQVTM and ANQGSEA. V lost 6 bases and J lost 6, with 19 bases in between. The CDR3 covers 14 residues. The CDR3 region has the DNA TGCAGCGTGGGCCGGGACAACGCCTGGGATACGCAGTATTTT. This gives the protein CSVGRDNAWDTQYF.

The rearrangement uses TRBV10-2 and TRBJ2-3; 7 positions match TRBD1. Germline CDR1 and CDR2: WSHSY and SAAADI. This CDR3 is built from 15 residues. V shed 7 bases and J 2 bases; nucleotides not matched to a gene: 9. CDR3 in DNA: TGCGCCAGCAAACGACAGGGCCAGACCACAGATACGCAGTATTTT. Translation gives CASKRQGQTTDTQYF.

The chain employs TRBV14 and TRBJ2-7, with a tentative D call TRBD2 (6 bases). V lost 1 base to trimming and J lost 7 bases, with 11 bases between them. This CDR3 has 13 residues. CDR1 and CDR2 (germline): SGHDN, FVKESK. The CDR3 sequence: CASSQVVGGEQYF. In DNA form, the CDR3 reads TGTGCCAGCAGCCAAGTGGTGGGGGGAGAGCAGTACTTC.

This clonotype is termed medium-sized. V and J are TRBV18 and TRBJ2-7, with D uncertain. V lost 6 bases, J lost 4 bases, and 10 bases lay in between. CDR3 length equals 12 residues. The germline CDR1 and CDR2 sequences are KGHSH and LQKENI. CDR3 DNA: TGTGCCAGCTCCCAGGACGGTTACGAGCAGTACTTC. It encodes CASSQDGYEQYF.